This T cell receptor (beta chain) was captured by sequencing in a study of regulatory T cells in long-lasting Graves disease. Overall study results and limits: Preferential use of TRBV28, TRBJ1-2 and TRBJ2-5 was seen in persistent disease.

Libraries of TCR beta came from iRepertoire HTBI primers plus Arm-PCR of CDR3 regions. TCRdb analysed the multiplex PCR reads with MiXCR anew, one entry per CDR3 protein. The sample contains 390,000 or so distinct CDR3 sequences, about an eighth of which appear only once. The time point here: newly diagnosed GD, antithyroid drugs for less than 3 months. PBMC-derived RNA was used for the TCR library. This clonotype was counted ten times or more. The antigen is undetermined. CDR1 and CDR2 from the germline V gene are SGHRS and YFSETQ. CDR3 size: 15 residues. The ends were cut back, 0 bases at V and 8 bases at J, with 15 bases in the middle. These records were also assigned to another study, of T cells in Graves' hyperthyroidism and ophthalmopathy.

The sample was peripheral blood mononuclear cells (PBMCs), taken at new diagnosis, from a patient treated with antithyroid drugs. The clonotype comes from a woman under 30 with Graves disease. This chain joins TRBV5-1 and TRBJ2-1; TRBD1 is a possible D gene (6 bases). The CDR3 spells CASSLVVQGQDEQFF. The CDR3 nucleotides read TGCGCCAGCAGCTTGGTAGTACAGGGTCAAGATGAGCAGTTCTTC.